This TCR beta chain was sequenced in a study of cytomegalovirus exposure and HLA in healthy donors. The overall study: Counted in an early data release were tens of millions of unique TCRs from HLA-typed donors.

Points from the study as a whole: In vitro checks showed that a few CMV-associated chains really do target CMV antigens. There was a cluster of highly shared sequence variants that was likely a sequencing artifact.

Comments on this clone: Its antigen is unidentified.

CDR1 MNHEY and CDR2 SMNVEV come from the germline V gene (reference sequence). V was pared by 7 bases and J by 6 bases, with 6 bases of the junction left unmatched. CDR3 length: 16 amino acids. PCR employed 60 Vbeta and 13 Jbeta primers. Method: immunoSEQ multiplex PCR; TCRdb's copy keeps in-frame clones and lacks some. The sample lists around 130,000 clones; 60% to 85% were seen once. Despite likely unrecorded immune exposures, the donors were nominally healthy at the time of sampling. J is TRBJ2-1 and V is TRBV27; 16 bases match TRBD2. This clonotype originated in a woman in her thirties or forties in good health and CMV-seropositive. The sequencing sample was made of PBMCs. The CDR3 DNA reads TGTGCCAGCACAAAGGGGACTAGCGGGAGGGGCAATGAGCAGTTCTTC. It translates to CASTKGTSGRGNEQFF.